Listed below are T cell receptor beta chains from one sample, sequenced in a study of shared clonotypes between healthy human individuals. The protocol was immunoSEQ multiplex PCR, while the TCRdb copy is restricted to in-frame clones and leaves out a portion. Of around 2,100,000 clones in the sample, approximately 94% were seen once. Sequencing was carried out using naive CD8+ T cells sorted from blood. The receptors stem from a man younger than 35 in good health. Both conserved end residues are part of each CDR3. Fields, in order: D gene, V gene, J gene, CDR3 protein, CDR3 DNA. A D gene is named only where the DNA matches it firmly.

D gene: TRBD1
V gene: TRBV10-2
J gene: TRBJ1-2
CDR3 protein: CASTQTGDLRGYTF
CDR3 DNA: TGCGCCAGCACTCAGACAGGGGATTTAAGGGGCTACACCTTC

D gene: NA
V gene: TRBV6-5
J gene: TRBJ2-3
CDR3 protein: CASTRGSPDTQYF
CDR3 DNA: TGTGCCAGCACTAGGGGGAGCCCAGATACGCAGTATTTT

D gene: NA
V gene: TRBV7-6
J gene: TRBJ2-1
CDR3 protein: CASSLGGFRLPVLNEQFF
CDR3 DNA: TGTGCCAGCAGCTTAGGAGGCTTTCGCCTTCCAGTGTTAAATGAGCAGTTCTTC

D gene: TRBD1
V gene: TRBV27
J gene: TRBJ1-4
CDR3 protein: CASSRGQGLNEKLFF
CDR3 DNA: TGTGCCAGCAGTCGAGGACAGGGACTTAATGAAAAACTGTTTTTT

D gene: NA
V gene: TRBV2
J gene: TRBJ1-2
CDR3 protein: CASSELRTWLYYGYTF
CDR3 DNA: TGTGCCAGCAGTGAGCTCCGTACCTGGCTTTACTATGGCTACACCTTC

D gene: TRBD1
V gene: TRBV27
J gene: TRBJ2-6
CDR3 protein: CASRGTGSSGANVLTF
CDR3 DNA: TGTGCCAGCAGAGGGACAGGTAGCTCTGGGGCCAACGTCCTGACTTTC

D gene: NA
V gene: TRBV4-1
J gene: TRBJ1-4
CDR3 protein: CASSQDAGDGEKLFF
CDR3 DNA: TGCGCCAGCAGCCAAGATGCAGGGGACGGTGAAAAACTGTTTTTT

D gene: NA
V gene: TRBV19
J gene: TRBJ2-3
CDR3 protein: CASSEGGGYTLSTDTQYF
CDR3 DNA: TGTGCCAGTAGTGAGGGGGGAGGTTATACCCTTAGCACAGATACGCAGTATTTT

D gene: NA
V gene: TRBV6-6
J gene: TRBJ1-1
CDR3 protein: CATADGGVTEAFF
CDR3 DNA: TGTGCCACCGCCGACGGAGGGGTCACTGAAGCTTTCTTT

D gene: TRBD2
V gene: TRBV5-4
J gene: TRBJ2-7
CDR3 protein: CASSTGTSDEQYF
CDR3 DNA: TGTGCCAGCAGCACCGGGACTAGCGACGAGCAGTACTTC

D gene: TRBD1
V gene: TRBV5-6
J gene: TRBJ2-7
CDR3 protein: CASSWDRGPYEQYF
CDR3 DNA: TGTGCCAGCAGCTGGGACAGGGGCCCCTACGAGCAGTACTTC

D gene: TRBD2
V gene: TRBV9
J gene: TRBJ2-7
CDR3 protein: CASSVEGLAGYEQYF
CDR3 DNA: TGTGCCAGCAGCGTAGAAGGACTAGCGGGCTACGAGCAGTACTTC

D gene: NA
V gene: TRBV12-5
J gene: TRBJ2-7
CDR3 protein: CASGLGGTYEQYF
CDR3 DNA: TGTGCTAGTGGTTTGGGAGGGACCTACGAGCAGTACTTC

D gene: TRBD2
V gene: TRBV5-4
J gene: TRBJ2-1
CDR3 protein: CASPGGVGLAGDNEQFF
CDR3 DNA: TGTGCCAGCCCAGGCGGGGTTGGACTAGCGGGAGACAATGAGCAGTTCTTC